The source of this TCR beta chain is a study of regulatory and conventional T cells in RAG deficiency (dated 2017 in TCRdb). Study-level background: High-throughput TCR beta sequencing was used to compare the diversity and composition of the Treg, conventional CD4+ and CD8+ T cell repertoires of RAG-deficient patients with those of healthy controls.

Study-wide conclusions, independent of this receptor: All patient T-cell subsets had shorter CDR3 lengths; Omenn syndrome patients showed >85% Treg-Tconv repertoire overlap at nucleotide and amino acid level. Compared with controls, Omenn syndrome and CID/AS patients had 95 to 100-fold fewer unique TCR beta sequences in Treg cells, but only around 10-fold fewer in the other subsets. Markedly lower Shannon entropy and higher Simpson indices were observed in RAG-deficient patients than in control T-cell subpopulations. Sorted CD25-high CD127-low cells from Omenn syndrome patients may represent peripherally activated cells rather than bona fide Treg cells. Some T-cell subset analyses were not done for some subjects.

Points on this clone: It lacks a known antigen. No base-level quality is on record; no much larger clone is a single base apart.

Before genomic DNA extraction, conventional CD4+ T cells were isolated from blood as CD25-low CD127-high cells. For repertoire analyses, the comparison group consisted of eight or nine healthy control donors. Library preparation was by the immunoSEQ multiplex PCR assay. Genomic DNA from the sorted T-cell subsets was used to amplify rearranged TCR beta chain products, which were then sequenced. Per the authors' processing: Repertoire diversity of productive TCR beta rearrangements was quantified using Shannon entropy and Simpson indices. Clonal expansion was assessed using the summed frequency of the 100 most abundant productive TCR beta clonotypes among total reads. The TRB repertoires were evaluated with a self-reactivity index based on amino acid usage at CDR3beta positions 6 and 7. Two-way ANOVA was used for repertoire analyses, and Student t or Mann-Whitney tests were used for flow cytometric analyses. As stored in TCRdb, this immuneACCESS dataset retains in-frame rearrangements with V and J assigned. A fraction of the clones does not appear; measured against another copy, unresolved V genes explain less than half of the discrepancy, and the remainder lacks a known reason. V and J calls and clone size come straight from that table; D and trimming were deduced from the DNA. For this sample the table gives about 30,000 clones, of which 95% to 96% were detected only once. The ten biggest clones cover 0.35% of the sample.

The germline V gene gives CDR1 as KGHSH and CDR2 as LQKENI. Compared with germline, V lacks 4 bases and J lacks 5 bases; bases without a gene match: 6. The CDR3 runs 14 residues from the cysteine to the phenylalanine. The CDR3 DNA has 42 bases and is translated from base 1. In addition, the sample was reused for a study of regulatory T cells. As described in the second report: The multiplex PCR relied on 52 forward TRBV primers and 13 reverse TRBJ primers, and amplification bias was corrected through assay-based and computational methods. Patient repertoires showed restricted unique TRB V-J pairs and skewed V and J gene usage, most marked in regulatory T cells. The study compared T-cell receptor beta repertoires of sorted regulatory, conventional CD4+ and CD8+ T cells in CD3G-deficient patients with those in healthy controls. Peripheral blood mononuclear cells were isolated by Ficoll density separation. Within the immunoSEQ assay, multiplex PCR amplified rearranged TRB loci from genomic DNA. An Illumina HiSeq platform was used to sequence the TRB amplicons. Raw sequences were error-filtered and aligned to reference gene sequences by custom algorithms, then analyzed with the immunoSEQ online tools. Frequencies of productive and nonproductive TRB rearrangements were assessed among unique sequences as well as among total sequences. For group comparisons, t tests, Mann-Whitney tests or two-way ANOVA were performed in Prism software.

The chain links TRBV18 with TRBJ2-7; the central 9 bases match TRBD1. This sequence was found in a human donor in good health. Input material: CD25- CD4+ T cells sorted from blood. The CDR3 protein is CASSQGTGINEQYF. The nucleotides are TGTGCCAGCTCACAGGGGACAGGGATAAACGAGCAGTACTTC.